A single sample is the source of the 16 T cell receptor beta chains below, sequenced in a study of blood T cells in healthy people across ages (dated by TCRdb to the mid-2010s). Library generation was performed with 5' RACE. The sample was run on an Illumina HiSeq 2500. A second PCR of roughly 7 to 11 cycles was run with a J-beta primer mix and a sample-barcoded 5' primer. TCRdb applied fastp at Q25 and MiXCR to the public reads, then kept only in-frame beta chains. Rows are combined by CDR3 protein, so each entry shows the most common genes and DNA. In all, the sample holds about 2 million distinct CDR3 sequences, and around 48% of those were seen once. The ten largest clones represent approximately 2% of the sample. Material: blood. These TCRs come from a woman between 40 and 50 years old in good health.

This clonotype has a handful of counts. V and J are TRBV7-2 and TRBJ2-5, with TRBD2 identical over 11 bases. The CDR3 runs 17 residues. V trimming: 1 base; J trimming: 4 bases; junction bases outside the gene matches: 8. Germline CDR1 reads SGHTA; CDR2 reads FQGNSA. CDR3 loop: CASSLGAGLAARETQYF. The CDR3 DNA is TGTGCCAGCAGCTTAGGGGCGGGACTAGCGGCACGAGAGACCCAGTACTTC.

This clonotype has only a few counts. The genes are TRBV6-2 or TRBV6-3 and TRBJ2-5; either TRBD1 or TRBD2 may supply D (5 bases each). Germline values: CDR1 MNHEY, CDR2 SVGEGT. The CDR3 is made up of 17 amino acids. The V end was cut by 6 bases, the J end by 4 bases, with 24 bases between. CDR3 bases: TGTGCCAGCAGAAACCCTACCGGGACGAACCCCTCAGAGACCCAGTACTTC. This translates into CASRNPTGTNPSETQYF.

The V gene is TRBV7-2, the J gene TRBJ2-5, with D perhaps TRBD1 (6 bases). The germline gives CDR1 SGHTA, CDR2 FQGNSA. This CDR3 is 15 amino acids long. V was pared by 5 bases and J by 11 bases, with 24 bases between. CDR3: CASSLSGERVNEQYF. In nucleotides, the CDR3 is TGTGCCAGCAGCCTCTCAGGGGAAAGAGTCAATGAGCAGTACTTC.

The chain is built from TRBV4-3 and TRBJ2-3, with TRBD2 matching over 8 bases. Germline V gives CDR1 LGHNA, CDR2 YSLEER. The CDR3 totals 18 residues. The trim removed 0 bases at V and 7 bases at J, leaving 15 bases unmatched. The CDR3 loop is CASSQDAERVAGINTQYF. The CDR3 DNA sequence: TGCGCCAGCAGCCAAGATGCGGAACGAGTAGCGGGGATAAATACGCAGTATTTT.

This clonotype has more than one count but fewer than ten. The rearrangement joins TRBV20-1 to TRBJ2-3; D is possibly TRBD2 (6 bases). The V end lost 3 bases, the J end lost 1 base, and 11 bases lay between the germline ends. The CDR3 loop spans 14 amino acids. Germline values: CDR1 DFQATT, CDR2 SNEGSKA (reference sequence). This CDR3 is CSASLPGGTDTQYF. CDR3 DNA sequence: TGCAGTGCTAGTCTTCCGGGGGGCACAGATACGCAGTATTTT.

This clonotype was counted a single time. Germline is not matched at one junction end, which may reflect a read error. This chain joins TRBV6-5 and TRBJ2-7, with TRBD2 identical over 8 bases. The germline V gene encodes CDR1 MNHEY and CDR2 SVGAGI. This CDR3 spans 15 amino acids. The CDR3: CASRPPGGGSCEQYF. The CDR3, as DNA: TGTGCCAGCAGGCCCCCGGGGGGGGGTTCCTGCGAGCAGTACTTC.

This clonotype was counted a few times. The rearrangement uses TRBV20-1 and TRBJ2-7, with D perhaps TRBD2 (5 bases). Germline assignment: CDR1 DFQATT and CDR2 SNEGSKA (reference sequence). Trimming shortened V by 6 bases and J by 2 bases, and 17 bases separated the two germline ends. CDR3 length equals 14 residues. CDR3 in amino acids: CSASQAPGTYEQYF. The CDR3 DNA reads as TGCAGTGCCTCCCAAGCGCCCGGGACCTACGAGCAGTACTTC.

This clonotype was seen more than once but under ten times. The genes are TRBV2 and TRBJ2-3, with TRBD2 matching over 10 bases. The trim removed 7 bases at V and 0 bases at J, leaving 19 bases unmatched. The CDR3 is 20 amino acids. In germline, CDR1 is SNHLY, CDR2 FYNNEI. DNA for the CDR3: TGTGCCAGCACCCCACCCCTACTAGCGGGAACGTCAACCAGCACAGATACGCAGTATTTT. It translates to CASTPPLLAGTSTSTDTQYF.

The chain couples TRBV12-3 or TRBV12-4 to TRBJ1-2; maybe TRBD1 (5 bases). The germline V and J ends were trimmed by 5 bases and 6 bases, with 22 bases remaining between them. The CDR3 consists of 16 residues. CDR3 protein: CASSTGGLRVPNGYTF. CDR3 coding DNA: TGTGCCAGCAGTACGGGGGGACTAAGGGTCCCTAATGGCTACACCTTC.

The chain recombines TRBV5-1 with TRBJ2-3, with D tentatively TRBD1 (6 bases). This CDR3 comprises 14 residues. Germline assignment: CDR1 SGHRS and CDR2 YFSETQ. V was clipped by 0 bases and J by 5 bases, with 10 bases between them. DNA for the CDR3: TGCGCCAGCAGCTTGGGCGCAGGGGAAGATACGCAGTATTTT. This sequence encodes CASSLGAGEDTQYF.

This chain joins TRBV27 and TRBJ2-1; 10 nucleotides agree with TRBD2. The CDR3 contains 15 residues. The V and J ends lost 5 bases and 8 bases, in that order; junction bases with no gene match: 9. The germline CDR1 and CDR2 sequences are MNHEY and SMNVEV (reference sequence). The CDR3 DNA sequence: TGTGCCAGCAGTGCGGCACTAGCGGGGACGGATGAGCAGTTCTTC. Protein: CASSAALAGTDEQFF.

This clonotype has more than one count but fewer than ten. The rearrangement links TRBV7-2 to TRBJ2-1; no reliable D call. Trimming cost V 6 bases and J 3 bases, with 12 bases left between them. CDR1 is SGHTA, CDR2 FQGNSA, per germline. This CDR3 spans 14 amino acids. DNA for the CDR3: TGTGCCAGCAGTCCGGCCCTTATCTACAATGAGCAGTTCTTC. Translated: CASSPALIYNEQFF.

The CDR3 here is CASSLAGLYGYTF. The DNA for the CDR3 is TGTGCCAGCAGTTTGGCAGGCCTCTATGGCTACACCTTC. The chain employs TRBV12-3 or TRBV12-4 and TRBJ1-2; D not resolved. The germline V and J ends were trimmed by 3 bases and 4 bases, with 9 bases remaining between them. This CDR3 has 13 residues.

This clonotype was found a few times. CDR3 nucleotides: TGCAGTGCTAGCCCTCTGACACGATCCTACAATGAGCAGTTCTTC. Its translation is CSASPLTRSYNEQFF. The rearrangement joins TRBV20-1 to TRBJ2-1; D call uncertain. V lost 3 bases and J lost 1, with 13 bases in between. The germline V gene has CDR1 DFQATT and CDR2 SNEGSKA (reference sequence). The CDR3 is 15 amino acids.

In its sample, this clonotype was seen a few times. V gene TRBV6-5 combines with J gene TRBJ2-7, with TRBD2 matching 11 bases. Germline values: CDR1 MNHEY, CDR2 SVGAGI. The J segment lost 1 base and the V segment lost 6 bases, leaving 5 bases of the junction unmatched. There are 15 residues in the CDR3. The DNA of the CDR3 is TGTGCCAGCAGGAGAGGGACTAGCGGTTCCTACGAGCAGTACTTC. Its translation: CASRRGTSGSYEQYF.

DNA for the CDR3: TGTGCCAGCAGTTACCGGCAGGGAAGGGGCGAGCAGTACTTC. Translating gives CASSYRQGRGEQYF. The chain employs TRBV6-5 and TRBJ2-7; tentative D call: TRBD1 (5 bases). The CDR3 runs to 14 residues. Trimming removed 2 bases at V and 6 bases at J, with 14 bases between. CDR1 MNHEY and CDR2 SVGAGI come from the germline V gene.